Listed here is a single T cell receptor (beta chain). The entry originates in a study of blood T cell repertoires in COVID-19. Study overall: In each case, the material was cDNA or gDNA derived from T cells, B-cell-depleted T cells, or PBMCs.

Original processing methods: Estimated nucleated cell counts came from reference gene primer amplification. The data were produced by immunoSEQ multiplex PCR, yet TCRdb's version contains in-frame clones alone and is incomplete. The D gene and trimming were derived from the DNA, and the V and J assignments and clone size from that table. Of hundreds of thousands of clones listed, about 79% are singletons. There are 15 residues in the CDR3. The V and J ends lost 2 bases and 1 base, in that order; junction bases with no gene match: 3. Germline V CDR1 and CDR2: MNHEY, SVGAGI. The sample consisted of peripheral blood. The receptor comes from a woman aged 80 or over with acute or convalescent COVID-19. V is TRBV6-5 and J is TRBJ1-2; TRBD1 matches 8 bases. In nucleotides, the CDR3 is TGTGCCAGCAGTTACGAGGGACAGGTTAACTATGGCTACACCTTC. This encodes CASSYEGQVNYGYTF.